Listed here are 23 T cell receptor beta chains from one sample, sequenced in a study of cytomegalovirus exposure and HLA in healthy donors. It was with 60 Vbeta and 13 Jbeta primers that the PCR ran. The assay was immunoSEQ multiplex PCR, and TCRdb's table has in-frame clones only and misses some. Across 100,000 to 150,000 clones, the top ten clones capture roughly 3.5% of the sample. Sequencing was performed on PBMCs. The receptors stem from a young man in good health and CMV-seronegative.

The chain's CDR3 is CASNRVNTEAFF. DNA for the CDR3: TGTGCCAGCAACAGAGTGAACACTGAAGCTTTCTTT. This chain uses TRBV6-5 with TRBJ1-1; no clear D gene. This CDR3 comprises 12 residues. Germline-derived CDR1 and CDR2 are MNHEY and SVGAGI. The V gene lost 7 bases and the J gene lost 0 bases, with 6 bases spanning the gap.

The chain combines TRBV28 with TRBJ2-7; 8 nucleotides line up with TRBD1. This CDR3 comprises 15 residues. Germline loops: CDR1 MDHEN, CDR2 SYDVKM. Trimming removed 5 bases from V and 4 bases from J; junction bases left unmatched: 10. This chain's CDR3 is CASSLQGAPSYEQYF. The CDR3 coding sequence is TGTGCCAGCAGTCTCCAGGGGGCCCCCTCATACGAGCAGTACTTC.

The V gene is TRBV19, the J gene TRBJ2-7; 8 bases align to TRBD2. Per germline, CDR1 LNHDA and CDR2 SQIVND (reference sequence). The ends lost 5 bases at V and 4 bases at J; junction bases unmatched: 7. The CDR3 has 14 residues. The CDR3 is CASSGREGLYEQYF. The DNA of the CDR3 is TGTGCCAGTAGTGGTCGGGAGGGCCTATACGAGCAGTACTTC.

The J gene is TRBJ1-2, the V gene TRBV7-9, with a weak D call TRBD1 (5 bases). Trimming left V 3 bases short and J 5 bases short, with 13 bases between. Germline V gene lookup returns CDR1 SEHNR and CDR2 FQNEAQ (reference sequence). The CDR3 loop spans 14 amino acids. The CDR3 DNA is TGTGCCAGCAGCTTGGTAGGGGAATTATATGGCTACACCTTC. Protein sequence: CASSLVGELYGYTF.

The V gene is TRBV5-1, the J gene TRBJ1-2, with TRBD1 as a possible D gene (5 bases). Per the germline V gene, CDR1 is SGHRS and CDR2 is YFSETQ. The CDR3 covers 18 residues. V lost 0 bases to trimming and J lost 6 bases, with 24 bases between them. The CDR3 DNA reads as TGCGCCAGCAGCTTGGAATTCGGTTGGGCAGGGAAGGTCGATGGCTACACCTTC. It specifies CASSLEFGWAGKVDGYTF.

The chain links TRBV29-1 to TRBJ1-1; tentatively, D is TRBD1 (6 bases). V dropped 4 bases and J dropped 2 bases, with 17 bases sitting between them. Per the germline V gene, CDR1 is SQVTM and CDR2 is ANQGSEA. The CDR3 covers 15 residues. The CDR3 DNA reads as TGCAGCGTTGCGTATGGGGGCGGGGGAAACACTGAAGCTTTCTTT. Amino acid sequence: CSVAYGGGGNTEAFF.

The CDR3 bases are TGCAGCGTCCTTATCGGGGAGCTGTTTTTT. Translation: CSVLIGELFF. The chain has TRBV29-1 and TRBJ2-2; no clear D gene. The germline gives CDR1 SQVTM, CDR2 ANQGSEA. The CDR3 contains 10 residues. Trimming stripped 6 bases from V and 7 bases from J, with 6 bases between.

J is TRBJ1-2 and V is TRBV19, with 9 bases lining up with TRBD1. There are 15 residues in the CDR3. Trimming took 5 bases from V and 4 from J; bases not matched to a gene: 8. The germline gives CDR1 LNHDA, CDR2 SQIVND (reference sequence). The CDR3 sequence: CASSSPGQGLYGYTF. CDR3 sequence (DNA): TGTGCCAGTAGTTCTCCGGGACAGGGCCTCTATGGCTACACCTTC.

This chain connects TRBV5-1 to TRBJ2-4; 9 bases are shared with TRBD1. Germline V gives CDR1 SGHRS, CDR2 YFSETQ. Trimming removed 0 bases from V and 0 bases from J; junction bases left unmatched: 1. The CDR3 spans 16 residues. The CDR3: CASSLAGQGAKNIQYF. In nucleotides, the CDR3 is TGCGCCAGCAGCTTGGCGGGACAGGGAGCCAAAAACATTCAGTACTTC.

The CDR3 nucleotides read TGTGCCAGCAGAACAACTCCGGGACAGACGAACACCGGGGAGCTGTTTTTT. This gives the protein CASRTTPGQTNTGELFF. This chain joins TRBV28 and TRBJ2-2; 7 bases fit TRBD1. Germline CDR1 is MDHEN and CDR2 is SYDVKM. CDR3 length: 17 amino acids. Trimming cost V 6 bases and J 0 bases; bases outside gene matches: 10. Variable domain in full (rest from reference TRBV28 and TRBJ2-2): DVKVTQSSRYLVKRTGEKVFLECVQDMDHENMFWYRQDPGLGLRLIYFSYDVKMKEKGDIPEGYSVSREKKERFSLILESASTNQTSMYLCASRTTPGQTNTGELFFGEGSRLTVL.

The chain combines TRBV4-2 with TRBJ1-2; a weak D match, TRBD1 (5 bases). Trimming took 3 bases from V and 2 from J, leaving 19 bases between them. The CDR3 is 17 residues long. In germline, CDR1 is LGHNA, CDR2 YNFKEQ. CDR3 DNA: TGTGCCAGCAGCCACTCCCCAGGCAGGGCCAAAAACTATGGCTACACCTTC. Translating gives CASSHSPGRAKNYGYTF.

By frequency, this clone registers medium-sized (0.01 to 0.1%). The rearrangement joins TRBV28 to TRBJ1-1; maybe TRBD1 (6 bases). V shed 6 bases and J shed 1 base, with 18 bases lying between them. Looked up from germline, CDR1 is MDHEN and CDR2 is SYDVKM. The CDR3 is 16 residues long. CDR3 sequence reads: CASSYNRARPNTEAFF. The CDR3, as DNA: TGTGCCAGCAGCTACAACAGGGCCCGCCCGAACACTGAAGCTTTCTTT.

The rearrangement uses TRBV5-6 and TRBJ1-2; D gene unclear. Trimming stripped 6 bases from V and 0 bases from J, with 18 bases between. Per germline, CDR1 SGHDT and CDR2 YYEEEE. The CDR3 has 16 amino acids. CDR3 bases: TGTGCCAGCATCCTAGGCGGCCGTTTAGCTAACTATGGCTACACCTTC. This codes for CASILGGRLANYGYTF.

The V gene is TRBV5-1, the J gene TRBJ1-1; D is perhaps TRBD1 (5 bases). From germline, CDR1 is SGHRS and CDR2 YFSETQ. The length of the CDR3 is 13 residues. V shed 5 bases and J shed 3 bases, with 11 bases lying between them. The CDR3 reads CASSPRGDTEAFF. CDR3 coding DNA: TGCGCCAGCAGTCCCCGGGGGGACACTGAAGCTTTCTTT.

The V gene is TRBV6-5, the J gene TRBJ1-1; D call uncertain. The V and J ends lost 0 bases and 5 bases respectively, with 13 bases between them. Germline V gene data show CDR1 as MNHEY and CDR2 as SVGAGI. CDR3 length: 15 residues. CDR3 amino acids: CASSYSSGVGTEAFF. The CDR3, as DNA: TGTGCCAGCAGTTACTCATCCGGGGTTGGGACTGAAGCTTTCTTT.

This chain uses TRBV4-2 with TRBJ1-1, with D unresolved. The CDR3 spans 13 residues. V was cut by 0 bases and J by 5 bases, with 7 bases left in between. Germline V gene lookup returns CDR1 LGHNA and CDR2 YNFKEQ. This CDR3 is CASSQDAGTEAFF. The DNA for the CDR3 is TGTGCCAGCAGCCAAGATGCGGGGACTGAAGCTTTCTTT.

The chain uses TRBV7-9 and TRBJ1-3; D is possibly TRBD1 (6 bases). CDR3 length equals 14 residues. Germline V gene data show CDR1 as SEHNR and CDR2 as FQNEAQ (reference sequence). Trimming stripped 5 bases from V and 1 base from J, with 9 bases between. The CDR3 bases are TGTGCCAGCAGCCCACAGGGATCTGGAAACACCATATATTTT. It specifies CASSPQGSGNTIYF.

The V and J genes are TRBV7-9 and TRBJ1-4; D is uncertain. Trimming removed 3 bases from V and 1 base from J, with 12 bases in between. The germline CDR1 and CDR2 sequences are SEHNR and FQNEAQ (reference sequence). There are 16 residues in the CDR3. The CDR3 DNA follows: TGTGCCAGCAGCTTGGGCTCCTCTCTAACTAATGAAAAACTGTTTTTT. It specifies CASSLGSSLTNEKLFF.

The V gene is TRBV15, the J gene TRBJ2-5; TRBD2 matches at 9 bases. CDR3 length: 17 amino acids. Germline assignment: CDR1 LNHNV and CDR2 YYDKDF (reference sequence). V lost 4 bases, J lost 4 bases, and 13 bases stayed unmatched. The CDR3 coding sequence is TGTGCCACCAGCACGGCGAGGGTGCGGGAGGGCCCAGAGACCCAGTACTTC. This gives the protein CATSTARVREGPETQYF.

The CDR3 here is CAWKLQGEYEQYF. CDR3 bases: TGTGCCTGGAAGCTACAGGGGGAATACGAGCAGTACTTC. V usage is TRBV30 and J usage is TRBJ2-7; 8 nucleotides agree with TRBD1. The ends lost 4 bases at V and 4 bases at J; junction bases unmatched: 6. This CDR3 has 13 residues. CDR1 is GTSNPN and CDR2 is SVGIG in the germline V gene (reference sequence).

V and J are TRBV29-1 and TRBJ1-1, with a weak D call TRBD1 (6 bases). Germline CDR1 is SQVTM and CDR2 is ANQGSEA. CDR3 size: 15 residues. Deletions cut 2 bases from V and 0 bases from J, with 13 bases between. This CDR3 reads CSVESTGPLNTEAFF. The CDR3 DNA sequence: TGCAGCGTTGAAAGTACAGGGCCTTTGAACACTGAAGCTTTCTTT.

The V and J genes are TRBV7-2 and TRBJ2-5, with D tentatively TRBD2 (7 bases). CDR1 SGHTA and CDR2 FQGNSA come from the germline V gene. V was cut by 4 bases and J by 4 bases, with 19 bases left in between. The CDR3 extends over 16 amino acids. CDR3 sequence reads: CASSSRAGALRETQYF. CDR3 bases: TGTGCCAGCAGCTCGAGGGCGGGGGCGCTGAGAGAGACCCAGTACTTC.

The V gene is TRBV18, the J gene TRBJ2-7; D uncertain. Germline loops: CDR1 KGHSH, CDR2 LQKENI. Trimming stripped 3 bases from V and 5 bases from J, with 8 bases between. The CDR3 consists of 12 residues. In DNA form, the CDR3 reads TGTGCCAGCTCACCGTACGGAGACGAGCAGTACTTC. Amino acid sequence: CASSPYGDEQYF.